This TCR beta chain was recorded in a study of blood T cells in healthy people across ages. Findings and caveats of the study: Per million T cells, TCR beta diversity dropped about linearly as age rose.

A second 7 to 11 cycle PCR used barcoded and J-beta primers. From the 5' RACE reads, TCRdb called clonotypes with MiXCR, one entry per CDR3 protein. The data contain roughly 680,000 distinct CDR3 sequences, 52% of them singletons. This clonotype was seen a handful of times. The antigen is unknown. The CDR3 has 9 residues. Germline V gene lookup returns CDR1 DFQATT and CDR2 SNEGSKA (reference sequence). The J gene is TRBJ1-2, the V gene TRBV20-1; tentatively, D is TRBD1 (6 bases). The clonotype was recovered from a woman of 80 years or more in good health. The sample consisted of blood. DNA for the CDR3: TGCAGCCCCGGGGGCGGCTACACCTTC. Translating gives CSPGGGYTF.